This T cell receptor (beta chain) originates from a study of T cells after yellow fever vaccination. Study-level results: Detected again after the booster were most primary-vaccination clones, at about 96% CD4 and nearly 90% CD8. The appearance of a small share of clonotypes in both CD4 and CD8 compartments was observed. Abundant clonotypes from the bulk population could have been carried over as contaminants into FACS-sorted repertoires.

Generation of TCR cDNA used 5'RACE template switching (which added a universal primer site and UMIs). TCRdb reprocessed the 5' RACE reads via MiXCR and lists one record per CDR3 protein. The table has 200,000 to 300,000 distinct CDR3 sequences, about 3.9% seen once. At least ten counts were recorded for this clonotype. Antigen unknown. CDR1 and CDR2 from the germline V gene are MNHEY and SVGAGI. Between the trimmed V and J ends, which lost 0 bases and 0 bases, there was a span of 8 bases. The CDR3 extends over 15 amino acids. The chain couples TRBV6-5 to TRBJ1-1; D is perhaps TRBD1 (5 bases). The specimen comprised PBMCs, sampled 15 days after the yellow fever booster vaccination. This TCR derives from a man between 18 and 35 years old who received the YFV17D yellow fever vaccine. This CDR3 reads CASSYSGTMNTEAFF. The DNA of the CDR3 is TGTGCCAGCAGTTACTCAGGGACGATGAACACTGAAGCTTTCTTT.